These 27 T cell receptor beta chains share one sample of origin, sequenced in a study of CD8+ T cells in alopecia areata. Extraction of RNA preceded its reverse transcription into cDNA, which served as the sequencing template. Clones were read by immunoSEQ multiplex PCR, and TCRdb kept only the in-frame ones, dropping some. This sample has 40,000 to 45,000 clones, with more than 90% found just once. Treatment noted: oral pan-JAK inhibitor, 5-10 mg twice daily. The specimen was CD8+ T cells sorted from blood, collected at week 24, from a patient treated with tofacitinib. These receptors came from a human donor with alopecia areata.

J is TRBJ2-7 and V is TRBV7-8, with unresolved D. This CDR3 region has 14 residues. The germline V gene has CDR1 SGHVS and CDR2 FQNEAQ. V lost 4 bases and J 0 bases, leaving 10 bases between the germline ends. DNA for the CDR3: TGTGCCAGCAGCTCCGGCAGACTCTCCTACGAGCAGTACTTC. This codes for CASSSGRLSYEQYF.

This clone was observed a handful of times. The chain carries TRBV29-1 and TRBJ2-6; D is perhaps TRBD1 (5 bases). In germline, CDR1 is SQVTM, CDR2 ANQGSEA. This CDR3 has 16 residues. Trimming removed 1 base at V and 2 bases at J, with 12 bases between. In nucleotides, the CDR3 is TGCAGCGTTGAAGTAGGGCAGGGTCCTGGGGCCAACGTCCTGACTTTC. Translated: CSVEVGQGPGANVLTF. Drawing the rest from reference TRBV29-1 and TRBJ2-6, the complete variable domain is SAVISQKPSRDICQRGTSLTIQCQVDSQVTMMFWYRQQPGQSLTLIATANQGSEATYESGFVIDKFPISRPNLTFSTLTVSNMSPEDSSIYLCSVEVGQGPGANVLTFGAGSRLTVL.

The rearrangement joins TRBV30 to TRBJ2-1; D call uncertain. The CDR3 runs to 14 residues. Germline CDR1 reads GTSNPN; CDR2 reads SVGIG (reference sequence). Trimming stripped 0 bases from V and 3 bases from J, with 9 bases between. CDR3 nucleotide sequence: TGTGCCTGGAGTGTTCGGCAGAGCTACAATGAGCAGTTCTTC. Amino acids: CAWSVRQSYNEQFF.

The chain combines TRBV28 with TRBJ2-1; 12 bases map to TRBD2. Per germline, CDR1 MDHEN and CDR2 SYDVKM. Trimming at V came to 5 bases and at J to 6 bases, leaving 8 bases not matched to a gene. CDR3 length equals 16 residues. CDR3 in DNA: TGTGCCAGCAGTCGCCGGACTAGCGGGGTATTCAATGAGCAGTTCTTC. Encoded protein: CASSRRTSGVFNEQFF.

This chain joins TRBV19 and TRBJ1-3, with TRBD1 as a possible D gene (5 bases). There are 19 residues in the CDR3. V was trimmed by 0 bases and J by 8 bases, leaving 26 bases between them. Germline CDR1 and CDR2: LNHDA and SQIVND (reference sequence). For the CDR3, the DNA is TGTGCCAGTAGTATAGACCCCTTTTCCGGGACCCCAGGAGGGGACACCATATATTTT. It translates to CASSIDPFSGTPGGDTIYF.

The chain carries TRBV6-6 and TRBJ2-5; a weak D match, TRBD2 (5 bases). Matching the DNA end better, TRBJ2-7 makes the J call doubtful. Looked up from germline, CDR1 is MNHNY and CDR2 is SVGAGI (reference sequence). The CDR3 extends over 14 amino acids. CDR3 nucleotide sequence: TGTGCCAGCAGTTACGAGGGTGGGTCCTACGAGCAGTACTTC. Its protein product is CASSYEGGSYEQYF.

V is TRBV29-1 and J is TRBJ1-2; D is unresolved. The CDR3 is made up of 14 amino acids. The V end lost 3 bases, the J end lost 0 bases, and 11 bases lay between the germline ends. Looked up from germline, CDR1 is SQVTM and CDR2 is ANQGSEA. The CDR3 DNA sequence: TGCAGCGTTGAGGAGAGTTTTACTAACTATGGCTACACCTTC. Protein product: CSVEESFTNYGYTF.

The chain joins TRBV7-2 to TRBJ1-1, with 7 bases fitting TRBD1. Trimming removed 6 bases from V and 0 bases from J; junction bases left unmatched: 10. The CDR3 is 16 amino acids. The germline V gene has CDR1 SGHTA and CDR2 FQGNSA. For the CDR3, the DNA is TGTGCCAGCAGACCATTCGGGACAGCTATGAACACTGAAGCTTTCTTT. It codes for CASRPFGTAMNTEAFF.

The chain is built from TRBV4-1 and TRBJ2-7, with 11 positions matching TRBD1. In germline, CDR1 is MGHRA, CDR2 YSYEKL. The CDR3 consists of 16 residues. The trim removed 0 bases at V and 4 bases at J, leaving 5 bases unmatched. In DNA, the CDR3 is TGCGCCAGCAGCCAAGATTTCGGGACAGGGGGGTACGAGCAGTACTTC. The encoded protein is CASSQDFGTGGYEQYF.

The chain combines TRBV10-3 with TRBJ2-1; possible D gene TRBD2, 5 bases. The CDR3 has 12 amino acids. Germline loops: CDR1 ENHRY, CDR2 SYGVKD. V was trimmed by 8 bases and J by 6 bases, leaving 11 bases between them. Here the CDR3 reads CAIGTRVNEQFF. In nucleotides, the CDR3 is TGTGCCATCGGAACTAGGGTCAATGAGCAGTTCTTC.

The rearrangement links TRBV7-8 to TRBJ2-1; tentative D call: TRBD2 (6 bases). V was cut by 5 bases and J by 6 bases, with 26 bases left in between. There are 18 residues in the CDR3. Germline CDR1 and CDR2: SGHVS and FQNEAQ. The CDR3 reads CASSPVLPGTFLSNEQFF. The DNA for the CDR3 is TGTGCCAGCAGCCCCGTACTTCCCGGGACTTTCCTCTCCAATGAGCAGTTCTTC.

This chain uses TRBV6-5 with TRBJ2-1, with D perhaps TRBD1 (6 bases). Germline V gene lookup returns CDR1 MNHEY and CDR2 SVGAGI. Trimming took off 0 bases at V and 3 bases at J, with 12 bases between the two ends. CDR3 size: 16 residues. The CDR3 here is CASSYSFGGRYNEQFF. Here the CDR3 DNA reads TGTGCCAGCAGTTACTCATTTGGGGGCCGCTACAATGAGCAGTTCTTC.

The CDR3, as DNA: TGTGCCAGAACGCGGGACTCCCGGAACGAGCAGTACTTC. Amino acid sequence: CARTRDSRNEQYF. The chain employs TRBV27 and TRBJ2-7, with D tentatively TRBD2 (6 bases). The CDR3 is 13 amino acids. CDR1 MNHEY and CDR2 SMNVEV come from the germline V gene (reference sequence). V was trimmed by 9 bases and J by 5 bases, leaving 17 bases between them.

This chain uses TRBV12-2 with TRBJ2-7; the table's D call of TRBD1 was not tested on the DNA. TRBV12-2 represents a pseudogene. This CDR3 has 14 amino acids. CDR3 nucleotides: TGTGCAAGTCGCTTAGACAGGGCCATATACGAGCAGTACTTC. As protein: CASRLDRAIYEQYF.

CDR3 nucleotides: TGTGCCAGCAGCTTAGGGGGTGTCAATGAGCAGTTCTTC. Translated: CASSLGGVNEQFF. The chain carries TRBV7-9 and TRBJ2-1; D uncertain. V lost 1 base to trimming and J lost 6 bases, with 7 bases between them. CDR1 is SEHNR and CDR2 is FQNEAQ in the germline V gene (reference sequence). CDR3 size: 13 residues.

The chain is built from TRBV27 and TRBJ2-7; D might be TRBD1 (6 bases). Germline assignment: CDR1 MNHEY and CDR2 SMNVEV (reference sequence). This CDR3 is built from 14 residues. Trimming took off 2 bases at V and 2 bases at J, with 10 bases between the two ends. The CDR3 nucleotides are TGTGCCAGCAGTTTAATCCAGGGGACCTACGAGCAGTACTTC. Translating it yields CASSLIQGTYEQYF.

The rearrangement links TRBV27 to TRBJ1-1; no definite D call. The CDR3 is made up of 13 amino acids. Germline-derived CDR1 and CDR2 are MNHEY and SMNVEV (reference sequence). The V gene lost 3 bases and the J gene lost 3 bases, with 8 bases spanning the gap. CDR3 bases: TGTGCCAGCAGTTTCGGACTGTACACTGAAGCTTTCTTT. This gives the protein CASSFGLYTEAFF.

J is TRBJ2-7 and V is TRBV4-1, with D possibly matching TRBD1 (6 bases). In germline, CDR1 is MGHRA, CDR2 YSYEKL. V was shortened by 2 bases and J by 1 base, with 9 bases between the two germline ends. The CDR3 totals 14 residues. This CDR3 is CASSQQGTSYEQYF. The DNA of the CDR3 is TGCGCCAGCAGCCAACAGGGGACATCCTACGAGCAGTACTTC.

The chain combines TRBV19 with TRBJ2-3; the match to TRBD1 covers 7 bases. This CDR3 is built from 16 residues. The trim removed 4 bases at V and 0 bases at J, leaving 7 bases unmatched. Germline CDR1 reads LNHDA; CDR2 reads SQIVND (reference sequence). This CDR3 is CASSTFGQASTDTQYF. The CDR3 bases are TGTGCCAGTAGTACCTTCGGACAGGCTAGCACAGATACGCAGTATTTT.

J is TRBJ2-7 and V is TRBV7-9; D is unclear. Germline V gives CDR1 SEHNR, CDR2 FQNEAQ (reference sequence). Trimming removed 1 base from V and 5 bases from J, with 9 bases in between. There are 13 residues in the CDR3. CDR3 in amino acids: CASSLVEANEQYF. The CDR3 bases are TGTGCCAGCAGCTTAGTTGAGGCAAACGAGCAGTACTTC.

The chain joins TRBV7-8 to TRBJ2-5, with 14 nucleotides matching TRBD2. Germline CDR1 reads SGHVS; CDR2 reads FQNEAQ. V lost 5 bases and J lost 5; bases outside the gene matches: 7. There are 16 residues in the CDR3. Here the CDR3 reads CASSERLAGGPETQYF. CDR3 nucleotides: TGTGCCAGCAGCGAGAGACTAGCGGGGGGGCCTGAGACCCAGTACTTC.

This clone was picked up one time. The chain has TRBV4-1 and TRBJ2-3, with D perhaps TRBD1 (5 bases). Trimming took 2 bases from V and 2 from J, leaving 14 bases between them. Germline values: CDR1 MGHRA, CDR2 YSYEKL. The CDR3 sequence is 16 residues long. This CDR3 is CASSQLFQGLTDTQYF. In nucleotides, the CDR3 is TGCGCCAGCAGCCAACTTTTCCAGGGCCTCACAGATACGCAGTATTTT.

V and J are TRBV29-1 and TRBJ2-7; D is perhaps TRBD1 (7 bases). The V gene lost 6 bases and the J gene lost 3 bases, with 15 bases spanning the gap. From germline, CDR1 is SQVTM and CDR2 ANQGSEA. The CDR3 is 13 residues long. CDR3 bases: TGCAGCGTGCGGGACAGACTAGACTACGAGCAGTACTTC. Residues: CSVRDRLDYEQYF.

The chain couples TRBV7-9 to TRBJ2-3; D is uncertain. The germline CDR1 and CDR2 sequences are SEHNR and FQNEAQ (reference sequence). Between the trimmed V and J ends, which lost 0 bases and 5 bases, there was a span of 3 bases. The CDR3 consists of 12 residues. The CDR3 is CASSLALDTQYF. The CDR3 DNA follows: TGTGCCAGCAGCTTAGCATTAGATACGCAGTATTTT.

The V gene is TRBV27, the J gene TRBJ1-1, with no clear D. The CDR3 extends over 13 amino acids. Trimming removed 5 bases at V and 1 base at J, with 8 bases between. Germline values: CDR1 MNHEY, CDR2 SMNVEV (reference sequence). The CDR3 protein is CASSLTGNTEAFF. DNA of the CDR3: TGTGCCAGCAGTCTGACTGGGAACACTGAAGCTTTCTTT.

This clone was recorded once. The genes are TRBV2 and TRBJ2-1; D gene unclear. V lost 1 base and J lost 8, with 18 bases in between. Germline loops: CDR1 SNHLY, CDR2 FYNNEI. The length of the CDR3 is 16 residues. Here the CDR3 reads CASSEDGPPAVDEQFF. CDR3 nucleotides: TGTGCCAGCAGTGAAGATGGTCCACCGGCGGTCGATGAGCAGTTCTTC.

V gene TRBV29-1 combines with J gene TRBJ2-3; 15 bases agree with TRBD2. V shed 4 bases and J 2 bases; nucleotides not matched to a gene: 7. The CDR3 totals 17 residues. Per the germline V gene, CDR1 is SQVTM and CDR2 is ANQGSEA. The CDR3 DNA is TGCAGCGTTGGGGCCGGGACTAGCGGGGGGCCCACAGATACGCAGTATTTT. Protein product: CSVGAGTSGGPTDTQYF.